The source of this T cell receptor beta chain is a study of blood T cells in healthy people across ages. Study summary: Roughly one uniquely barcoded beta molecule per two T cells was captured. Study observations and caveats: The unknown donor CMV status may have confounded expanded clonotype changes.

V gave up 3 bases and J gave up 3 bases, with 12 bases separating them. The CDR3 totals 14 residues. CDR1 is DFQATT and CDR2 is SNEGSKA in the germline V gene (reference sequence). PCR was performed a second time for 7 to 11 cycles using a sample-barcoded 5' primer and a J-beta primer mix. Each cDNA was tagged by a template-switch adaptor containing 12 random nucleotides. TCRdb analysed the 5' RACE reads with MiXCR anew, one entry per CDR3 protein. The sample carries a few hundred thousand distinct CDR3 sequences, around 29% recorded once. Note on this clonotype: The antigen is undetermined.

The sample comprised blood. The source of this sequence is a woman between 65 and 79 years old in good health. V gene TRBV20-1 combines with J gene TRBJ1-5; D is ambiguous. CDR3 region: CSASAGRDNQPQHF. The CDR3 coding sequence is TGCAGTGCTAGTGCCGGGAGGGACAATCAGCCCCAGCATTTT.